This TCR beta chain originates from a study of a mutant IDH1 vaccine in newly diagnosed glioma. The time point is: week 5, during vaccination. The study gave 300 ug of mutant IDH1 20-mer peptide per vaccine dose, with topical imiquimod. On this clone itself: The antigen is undetermined.

Only in-frame clones appear in the TCRdb table, and some are missing; sequencing was by immunoSEQ multiplex PCR. Of 45,000 to 65,000 clones detected, 82% appear once; the ten largest clones hold 3.1%. This CDR3 is built from 16 residues. Germline-derived CDR1 and CDR2 are SQVTM and ANQGSEA. Trimming took 0 bases from V and 1 from J, leaving 12 bases between them. V usage is TRBV29-1 and J usage is TRBJ2-2, with D perhaps matching TRBD1 or TRBD2 (6 bases each). Sequences were derived from PBMCs, sampled from a glioma patient whose treatment included an IDH1 peptide vaccine. The clonotype comes from a woman aged 18 to 35 with glioma. Some clones in this sample may be carry-over from other donors' samples. In DNA, the CDR3 is TGCAGCGTTGAAGAGGGGGGCCTTCTGAACACCGGGGAGCTGTTTTTT. Protein: CSVEEGGLLNTGELFF.